This T cell receptor beta chain was profiled in a study of blood T cell repertoires in COVID-19 (dated by TCRdb to 2020 to 2022). A note on the overall study: Samples from collaborators originated in the United States, Italy and Spain and spanned both the acute and convalescent phases of COVID-19. The dataset comprised deeply sampled blood TCRbeta repertoires from subjects exposed to, actively infected with, or recovered from COVID-19. The sample metadata nearly always contained a de-identified subject ID, COVID-19 status, age in years and sex. The material from the prospective study consisted of cDNA or gDNA derived from T cells, B-cell-depleted T cells, or PBMCs. Where available, HLA class I and class II types were obtained from metadata supplied by the sample provider rather than from assay-based typing. The repertoires were released in a freely available public database meant as a resource for research on the immune response to SARS-CoV-2. Samples were obtained from the ongoing ImmuneRACE study (first 160 participants) and from about 1,300 subjects provided by 6 global collaborators.

TCRbeta CDR3 regions were amplified from genomic DNA by means of the immunoSEQ Assay, a bias-controlled multiplex PCR. The original pipeline was this. The number of nucleated cells in each sample was estimated by amplification of reference gene primers within the assay. Sequence reads were collapsed and filtered to measure the absolute abundance of every unique TCRbeta CDR3 rearrangement. For each sample, productive Simpson clonality was calculated as the square root of Simpson's diversity index over productive rearrangements. TCRdb took over this immuneACCESS table, retaining in-frame rearrangements with V and J assigned. Such tables are incomplete; in checked studies, under half of the missing clones stem from an unresolved V gene, and the remainder is unexplained. V and J calls plus clone size are reproduced from that table; the DNA served to infer D and trimming. Recorded for this sample are 70,000 to 85,000 clones; about four fifths of them occurred a single time. About 12% of the sample goes to the ten largest clones.

Trimming takes 7 bases off V and 0 bases off J; junction bases not matched to a gene: 6. Including the terminal cysteine and phenylalanine, the CDR3 comprises 16 residues. The retained sequence is limited to the CDR3, 48 bases, with the frame set at the first base. The germline V gene encodes CDR1 MNHEY and CDR2 SMNVEV (reference sequence). The collaborating institutions used their own protocols to collect whole blood in K2EDTA tubes. For TCRbeta analysis, collaborators shipped samples in one of three forms: frozen whole blood, isolated PBMCs, or DNA extracted from either of those sample types. The investigation overall reported the following: The quantity of clinical and demographic metadata differed by source and by participant and was supplied without curation.

Worth noting for this clone: Its antigen is still unknown. Base qualities are not provided; no much larger clone lies one nucleotide away.

The source material was peripheral blood. In this chain, TRBV27 is recombined with TRBJ2-2; the central 9 bases match TRBD1. This clonotype was sampled from an elderly man with acute or convalescent COVID-19. The DNA sequence follows: TGTGCCAGCACCACGGGACAGGGCACGAACACCGGGGAGCTGTTTTTT. Translated, it gives CASTTGQGTNTGELFF.